This T cell receptor (beta chain) appears in the sequencing data of a study of blood T cells in healthy people across ages. Ten milliliters of peripheral blood were drawn from each donor. Total RNA amounts of at least 5 micrograms were extracted per sample. A second PCR, run for about 7 to 11 cycles, used a sample-barcoded 5' primer plus a J-beta primer mix. Every cDNA molecule carried a tag from a template-switch adaptor bearing 12 random nucleotides. TCRdb re-called the 5' RACE reads through MiXCR, storing one row per CDR3 protein. The sample has some 1.5 million distinct CDR3 sequences, roughly 43% seen once; the top ten hold around 4%. V shed 5 bases and J shed 3 bases, with 17 bases lying between them. The CDR3 contains 15 residues. Germline V gives CDR1 MDHEN, CDR2 SYDVKM.

The rearrangement joins TRBV28 to TRBJ2-7; D unresolved. The receptor was derived from a woman aged 18-29 years in good health. Sequencing was done on a sample of blood. The CDR3 reads CASSALSGRYYEQYF. For the CDR3, the DNA is TGTGCCAGCAGTGCCTTGTCGGGCAGGTACTACGAGCAGTACTTC.